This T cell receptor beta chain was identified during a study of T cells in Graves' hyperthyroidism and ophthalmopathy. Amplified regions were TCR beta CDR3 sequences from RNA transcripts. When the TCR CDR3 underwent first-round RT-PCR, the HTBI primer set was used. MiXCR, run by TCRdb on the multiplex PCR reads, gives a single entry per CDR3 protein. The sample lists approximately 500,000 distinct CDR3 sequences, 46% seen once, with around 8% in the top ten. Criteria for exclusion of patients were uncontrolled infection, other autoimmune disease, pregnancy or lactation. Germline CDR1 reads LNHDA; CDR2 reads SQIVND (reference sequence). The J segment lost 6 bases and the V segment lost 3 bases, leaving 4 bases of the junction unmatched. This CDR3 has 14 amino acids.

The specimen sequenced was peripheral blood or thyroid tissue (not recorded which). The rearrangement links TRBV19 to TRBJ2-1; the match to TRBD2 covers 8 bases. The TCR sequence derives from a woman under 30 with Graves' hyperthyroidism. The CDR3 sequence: CASSMSGRGNEQFF. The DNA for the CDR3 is TGTGCCAGTAGTATGAGCGGGAGAGGCAATGAGCAGTTCTTC.